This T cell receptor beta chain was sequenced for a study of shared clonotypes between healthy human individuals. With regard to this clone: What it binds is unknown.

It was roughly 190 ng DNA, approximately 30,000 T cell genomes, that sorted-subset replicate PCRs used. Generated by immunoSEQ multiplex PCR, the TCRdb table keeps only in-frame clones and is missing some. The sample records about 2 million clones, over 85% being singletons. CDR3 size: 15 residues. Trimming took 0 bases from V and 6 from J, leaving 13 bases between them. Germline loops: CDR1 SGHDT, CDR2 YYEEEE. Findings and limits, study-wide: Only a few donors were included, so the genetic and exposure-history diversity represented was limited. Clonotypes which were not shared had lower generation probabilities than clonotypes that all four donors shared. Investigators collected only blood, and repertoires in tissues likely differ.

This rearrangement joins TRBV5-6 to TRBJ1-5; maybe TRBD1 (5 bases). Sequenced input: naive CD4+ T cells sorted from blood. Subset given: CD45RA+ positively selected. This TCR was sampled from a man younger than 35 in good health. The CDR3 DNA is TGTGCCAGCAGCTTGGAGGCAACGGGGGGTCAGCCCCAGCATTTT. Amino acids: CASSLEATGGQPQHF.